This T cell receptor (beta chain) was identified in a study of T-cell memory formation after mild COVID-19. Study as a whole: TCR clusters were largely donor specific.

Study observations and caveats: From day 15 to 85, contracting clones were balanced between CD4 and CD8, whereas later expanders leaned toward CD4+. Among CD4+ contracting clones, most were CM and EM, and CD8+ ones EMRA.

Per germline, CDR1 SGHAT and CDR2 FQNNGV. The V segment lost 1 base and the J segment 4 bases; nucleotides outside the gene matches: 5. The CDR3 consists of 15 residues. From the 5' RACE reads, TCRdb called clonotypes with MiXCR, one entry per CDR3 protein. The sample consists of around 200,000 distinct CDR3 sequences, under 12% of them appearing once. This clonotype was picked up a small number of times. Its antigen remains unknown. The receptor comes from a man younger than 35 who had mild COVID-19 (a few samples of this study predate the infection). Cell type and time point are not known. This chain links TRBV11-2 with TRBJ1-2; TRBD1 matches 8 bases. The sequenced sample was PBMCs or a T cell subset sorted from them (not recorded which). The CDR3 sequence: CASSLGRGLGYGYTF. The CDR3 DNA reads TGTGCCAGCAGCTTAGGCAGGGGGCTGGGCTATGGCTACACCTTC.